A single sample is the source of the 21 T cell receptor beta chains below, sequenced in a study of blood T cell repertoires in COVID-19. Using immunoSEQ multiplex PCR, the repertoire was profiled, and TCRdb retains in-frame clones only, with some absent. Of about 270,000 clones in the sample, more than 80% are singletons; the top ten hold about 4%. Source material: PBMCs or T cells enriched from blood (not recorded which). These receptor sequences come from a woman aged 25 to 39 with acute COVID-19.

The chain links TRBV10-2 to TRBJ2-7, with TRBD1 matching over 11 bases. This CDR3 spans 15 amino acids. V shed 2 bases and J 2 bases; nucleotides not matched to a gene: 2. Per the germline V gene, CDR1 is WSHSY and CDR2 is SAAADI. Here the CDR3 reads CASSEGTGGPYEQYF. Written as DNA, the CDR3 is TGCGCCAGCAGTGAGGGGACAGGGGGGCCCTACGAGCAGTACTTC.

This clone appeared a single time. V is TRBV10-2 and J is TRBJ2-7; a possible D gene is TRBD1 (6 bases). CDR1 is WSHSY, CDR2 SAAADI, per germline. V was shortened by 10 bases and J by 4 bases, with 20 bases between the two germline ends. The CDR3 totals 14 residues. The CDR3 bases are TGCGCCACCATTTTTCCAGGGGTTGGATACGAGCAGTACTTC. It encodes CATIFPGVGYEQYF.

CDR3 sequence (DNA): TGTGCCAGCAGCAACGGTTATTCACCCCTCCACTTT. This codes for CASSNGYSPLHF. The chain combines TRBV9 with TRBJ1-6, with unresolved D. This CDR3 has 12 residues. Trimming took 4 bases from V and 8 from J, leaving 7 bases between them. The germline gives CDR1 SGDLS, CDR2 YYNGEE.

The gene calls are TRBV20-1 and TRBJ1-6; D might be TRBD1 (6 bases). Germline assignment: CDR1 DFQATT and CDR2 SNEGSKA (reference sequence). V lost 3 bases to trimming and J lost 7 bases, with 13 bases between them. The CDR3 is 14 residues long. CDR3: CSASSDRVNSPLHF. As DNA, the CDR3 is TGCAGTGCTAGTTCGGACAGAGTGAATTCACCCCTCCACTTT.

There are a few counts of this clone. The chain combines TRBV28 with TRBJ1-3; 7 bases match TRBD1. The V gene's germline CDR1 is MDHEN and CDR2 SYDVKM. This CDR3 has 15 amino acids. V shed 8 bases and J 0 bases; nucleotides not matched to a gene: 7. The CDR3 DNA is TGTGCCAGCGGCGGACAGGCCCTCTCTGGAAACACCATATATTTT. It yields the protein CASGGQALSGNTIYF.

V is TRBV28 and J is TRBJ2-5; 9 bases agree with TRBD2. V was pared by 10 bases and J by 0 bases, with 6 bases of the junction left unmatched. From germline, CDR1 is MDHEN and CDR2 SYDVKM. CDR3 size: 14 residues. The CDR3 spells CATTSGPYQETQYF. CDR3 DNA: TGTGCCACCACTAGCGGGCCGTACCAAGAGACCCAGTACTTC.

The gene calls are TRBV10-1 and TRBJ2-1, with 10 bases identical to TRBD1. The CDR3 spans 14 residues. J gave up 6 bases and V 4 bases, and 3 bases lay outside the gene matches. Germline V gene lookup returns CDR1 WNHNN and CDR2 SYGVQD (reference sequence). CDR3 sequence reads: CASSGDRGANEQFF. The CDR3 DNA sequence: TGCGCCAGCAGTGGGGACAGGGGTGCCAATGAGCAGTTCTTC.

This chain connects TRBV27 to TRBJ1-4; 7 positions agree with TRBD1. The CDR3 loop spans 15 amino acids. Losses at the gene ends were 1 base for V and 8 bases for J; bases not matched to a gene: 7. Germline CDR1 MNHEY, CDR2 SMNVEV (reference sequence). CDR3 in DNA: TGTGCCAGCAGTTTATGGGGGACAGTGGGCGAAAAACTGTTTTTT. Residues: CASSLWGTVGEKLFF. Variable domain in full (rest from reference TRBV27 and TRBJ1-4): EAQVTQNPRYLITVTGKKLTVTCSQNMNHEYMSWYRQDPGLGLRQIYYSMNVEVTDKGDVPEGYKVSRKEKRNFPLILESPSPNQTSLYFCASSLWGTVGEKLFFGSGTQLSVL.

The rearrangement joins TRBV27 to TRBJ1-4; D not resolved. Germline CDR1 and CDR2: MNHEY and SMNVEV (reference sequence). There are 17 residues in the CDR3. V was pared by 4 bases and J by 3 bases, with 18 bases between. The CDR3 reads CASSSYNSGRANEKLFF. The CDR3 DNA reads as TGTGCCAGCAGTTCCTACAACTCGGGGAGGGCTAATGAAAAACTGTTTTTT.

This chain joins TRBV9 and TRBJ2-1; 11 positions agree with TRBD2. Germline V lookup: CDR1 SGDLS, CDR2 YYNGEE. The CDR3 runs to 16 residues. Unmatched junction bases numbered 0, after V lost 1 base and J lost 0 bases. CDR3 in DNA: TGTGCCAGCAGCGTAACTAGCGGGAGCTCCTACAATGAGCAGTTCTTC. Translated: CASSVTSGSSYNEQFF.

V is TRBV27 and J is TRBJ1-3, with unresolved D. The CDR3 totals 13 residues. Between the trimmed V and J ends, which lost 8 bases and 0 bases, there was a span of 8 bases. Germline V gene sequence: CDR1 MNHEY, CDR2 SMNVEV (reference sequence). The CDR3 is CASRLSSGNTIYF. Here the CDR3 DNA reads TGTGCCAGCCGTCTTAGCTCTGGAAACACCATATATTTT.

The chain uses TRBV7-6 and TRBJ2-1, with TRBD1 as a possible D gene (6 bases). This CDR3 has 13 amino acids. Germline V gives CDR1 SGHVS, CDR2 FNYEAQ. Trimming left V 5 bases short and J 4 bases short, with 9 bases between. CDR3 sequence reads: CASSLGQYNEQFF. The CDR3 region has the DNA TGTGCCAGCAGCCTGGGACAATACAATGAGCAGTTCTTC.

CDR3 amino acids: CASSTPKEVGGYQMNTEAFF. The CDR3, as DNA: TGTGCCAGCAGCACCCCAAAGGAGGTTGGGGGCTACCAAATGAACACTGAAGCTTTCTTT. This sequence joins TRBV5-8 and TRBJ1-1; the D gene is possibly TRBD1 (6 bases). Germline V gene data show CDR1 as SGHTS and CDR2 as YDEGEE. CDR3 size: 20 residues. The V end was cut by 4 bases, the J end by 0 bases, with 28 bases between.

J is TRBJ1-1 and V is TRBV27, with 7 positions matching TRBD1. This CDR3 has 15 residues. Germline V lookup: CDR1 MNHEY, CDR2 SMNVEV (reference sequence). V shed 4 bases and J 6 bases; nucleotides not matched to a gene: 11. The CDR3 DNA reads TGTGCCAGCAGTTCGAGCCGACAGGGACTAGCTGAAGCTTTCTTT. This sequence encodes CASSSSRQGLAEAFF.

V gene TRBV30 combines with J gene TRBJ1-4, with 9 bases identical to TRBD1. Losses at the gene ends were 1 base for V and 8 bases for J; bases not matched to a gene: 8. Germline CDR1 and CDR2: GTSNPN and SVGIG (reference sequence). The CDR3 has 15 amino acids. CDR3 DNA sequence: TGTGCCTGGAGTGCCTACAGGGGGCTAGGCGAAAAACTGTTTTTT. Translating gives CAWSAYRGLGEKLFF.

CDR3: CASSDTGQGGWDGYTF. The CDR3 coding sequence is TGTGCCAGCAGTGACACCGGCCAGGGCGGATGGGATGGCTACACCTTC. This sequence joins TRBV6-4 and TRBJ1-2, with D perhaps TRBD1 (5 bases). Germline-derived CDR1 and CDR2 are MRHNA and SNTAGT. Deletions cut 2 bases from V and 6 bases from J, with 19 bases between. The CDR3 contains 16 residues.

The chain employs TRBV9 and TRBJ2-5; a possible D gene is TRBD2 (6 bases). The V and J ends lost 7 bases and 5 bases respectively, with 21 bases between them. This CDR3 region has 15 residues. Per germline, CDR1 SGDLS and CDR2 YYNGEE. Here the CDR3 reads CASSHGGGPRETQYF. The CDR3 region has the DNA TGTGCCAGCTCGCACGGCGGAGGGCCGCGGGAGACCCAGTACTTC.

V gene TRBV9 combines with J gene TRBJ1-2; 7 bases match TRBD1. Germline CDR1 reads SGDLS; CDR2 reads YYNGEE. V lost 3 bases and J lost 3; bases outside the gene matches: 8. This CDR3 comprises 15 residues. The CDR3 region is CASSARQGNDYGYTF. CDR3 nucleotides: TGTGCCAGCAGCGCCAGACAGGGTAATGACTATGGCTACACCTTC.

This clone was found once. This rearrangement joins TRBV5-4 to TRBJ2-3; 9 positions match TRBD2. The CDR3 consists of 14 residues. V was clipped by 7 bases and J by 4 bases; unmatched bases: 7. CDR1 is SGHNT, CDR2 YYREEE, per germline (reference sequence). Here the CDR3 reads CASVEAGGADTQYF. For the CDR3, the DNA is TGTGCCAGCGTCGAGGCGGGAGGGGCAGATACGCAGTATTTT.

The gene calls are TRBV2 and TRBJ1-2; the D gene is possibly TRBD1 (6 bases). Germline V gene lookup returns CDR1 SNHLY and CDR2 FYNNEI. Trimming took 8 bases from V and 4 from J, leaving 35 bases between them. This CDR3 has 20 residues. Here the CDR3 reads CASSNLGGGQLSREIYGYTF. CDR3 in DNA: TGTGCCAGCTCCAATTTGGGAGGGGGACAACTTTCCCGGGAAATCTATGGCTACACCTTC.

The CDR3 DNA is TGTGCCAGCAGCCTGAACAGGGGAAACACCGGGGAGCTGTTTTTT. The encoded protein is CASSLNRGNTGELFF. The chain recombines TRBV7-2 with TRBJ2-2; TRBD1 aligns across 7 bases. Trimming cost V 5 bases and J 2 bases; bases outside gene matches: 5. Germline CDR1 SGHTA, CDR2 FQGNSA. The CDR3 has 15 residues.